The 14 T cell receptor beta chains below come from one sample, sequenced in a study of beta chain features in type 1 diabetes. Sequenced material consisted of expressed TCRB transcripts (all of the isolated RNA was reverse transcribed). The assay was immunoSEQ multiplex PCR, and TCRdb's table has in-frame clones only and misses some. The sample lists some 150,000 clones, over 8.5% occurring once. The sequenced material came from central memory CD4+ T cells from blood. These receptors were taken from a young man in good health.

Here the CDR3 DNA reads TGTGCCAGCAGCTTAGAGGGCTTTTTAACCGGGGAGCTGTTTTTT. Translation gives CASSLEGFLTGELFF. The V and J genes are TRBV7-2 and TRBJ2-2, with D uncertain. Germline values: CDR1 SGHTA, CDR2 FQGNSA. V was clipped by 1 base and J by 5 bases, with 11 bases between them. CDR3 length: 15 amino acids.

CDR3 coding DNA: TGCGCCAGCAGCCCCGAAGTGAGACCGGATACGCAGTATTTT. This translates into CASSPEVRPDTQYF. The chain has TRBV4-3 and TRBJ2-3; D ambiguous. This CDR3 is built from 14 residues. CDR1 is LGHNA, CDR2 YSLEER, per germline. With 4 bases removed from V and 6 bases from J, the gap between germline ends came to 14 bases.

This clone occurred a few times. The rearrangement uses TRBV6-1 and TRBJ2-5; D uncertain. Between the trimmed V and J ends, which lost 5 bases and 4 bases, there was a span of 2 bases. CDR1 is MNHNS, CDR2 SASEGT, per germline. There are 10 residues in the CDR3. The CDR3 is CASSLETQYF. CDR3 in DNA: TGTGCCAGCAGTCTAGAGACCCAGTACTTC.

This clone came up a few times. The chain combines TRBV6-5 with TRBJ2-5, with 8 bases aligning to TRBD1. This CDR3 has 14 residues. The V gene's germline CDR1 is MNHEY and CDR2 SVGAGI. Trimming at V came to 6 bases and at J to 1 base, leaving 4 bases not matched to a gene. CDR3 bases: TGTGCCAGCAGCACAGGGGGGATCCAAGAGACCCAGTACTTC. Encoded protein: CASSTGGIQETQYF.

The chain uses TRBV4-2 and TRBJ2-1, with 7 bases matching TRBD2. V gave up 6 bases and J gave up 8 bases; unmatched junction bases: 16. Germline CDR1 reads LGHNA; CDR2 reads YNFKEQ. CDR3 length equals 16 residues. The DNA of the CDR3 is TGTGCCAGCAGTCCCACCGCGGGGGAGAAGTGGGATGAGCAGTTCTTC. Its protein is CASSPTAGEKWDEQFF.

The chain recombines TRBV2 with TRBJ2-2; tentatively, D is TRBD1 (6 bases). The CDR3 covers 14 residues. The V gene's germline CDR1 is SNHLY and CDR2 FYNNEI. Trimming stripped 3 bases from V and 6 bases from J, with 11 bases between. The CDR3 sequence is CASSELTGSGELFF. CDR3 in DNA: TGTGCCAGCAGTGAGCTTACAGGGTCCGGGGAGCTGTTTTTT.

The chain carries TRBV7-9 and TRBJ2-2, with D perhaps TRBD2 (5 bases). Germline CDR1 SEHNR, CDR2 FQNEAQ (reference sequence). The V end lost 0 bases, the J end lost 5 bases, and 7 bases lay between the germline ends. This CDR3 has 14 residues. The CDR3 loop is CASSLAEGTGELFF. Written as DNA, the CDR3 is TGTGCCAGCAGCTTAGCAGAGGGTACCGGGGAGCTGTTTTTT.

The table lists this clone with a few counts. The chain carries TRBV28 and TRBJ2-4, with TRBD1 matching 9 bases. This CDR3 is built from 16 residues. The V segment lost 3 bases and the J segment 8 bases; nucleotides outside the gene matches: 11. In germline, CDR1 is MDHEN, CDR2 SYDVKM. CDR3 sequence: CASSFPRTGVGDIQYF. CDR3 in DNA: TGTGCCAGCAGTTTCCCTAGGACAGGGGTTGGGGACATTCAGTACTTC.

The chain is built from TRBV4-3 and TRBJ2-5, with D possibly matching TRBD2 (6 bases). Germline lookup yields CDR1 LGHNA and CDR2 YSLEER. This CDR3 is built from 18 residues. Trimming took off 1 base at V and 5 bases at J, with 23 bases between the two ends. This chain's CDR3 is CASSQALGGKVDGETQYF. CDR3 DNA: TGCGCCAGCAGCCAAGCCCTGGGGGGAAAGGTAGATGGGGAGACCCAGTACTTC.

J is TRBJ2-3 and V is TRBV11-1; D not certain. This CDR3 comprises 12 residues. Germline values: CDR1 SGHAT, CDR2 FQDESV (reference sequence). Deletions cut 1 base from V and 4 bases from J, with 3 bases between. The CDR3 DNA is TGTGCCAGCAGCTTAGTCTCAGATACGCAGTATTTT. It translates to CASSLVSDTQYF. The full variable domain, its missing parts supplied by reference TRBV11-1 and TRBJ2-3, is EAEVAQSPRYKITEKSQAVAFWCDPISGHATLYWYRQILGQGPELLVQFQDESVVDDSQLPKDRFSAERLKGVDSTLKIQPAELGDSAMYLCASSLVSDTQYFGPGTRLTVL.

This clone was recorded at least ten times. The rearrangement joins TRBV9 to TRBJ2-2; D possibly corresponds to TRBD2 (6 bases). CDR1 and CDR2 from the germline V gene are SGDLS and YYNGEE. The CDR3 has 16 amino acids. V lost 0 bases to trimming and J lost 5 bases, with 14 bases between them. CDR3 sequence reads: CASSVGVPGRTGELFF. The CDR3 DNA reads TGTGCCAGCAGCGTAGGAGTACCAGGGAGGACCGGGGAGCTGTTTTTT. Full variable domain (remainder filled in from reference TRBV9 and TRBJ2-2): DSGVTQTPKHLITATGQRVTLRCSPRSGDLSVYWYQQSLDQGLQFLIQYYNGEERAKGNILERFSAQQFPDLHSELNLSSLELGDSALYFCASSVGVPGRTGELFFGEGSRLTVL.

The V gene is TRBV19, the J gene TRBJ2-5; TRBD1 matches 8 bases. Germline values: CDR1 LNHDA, CDR2 SQIVND (reference sequence). This CDR3 region has 14 residues. The ends lost 4 bases at V and 2 bases at J; junction bases unmatched: 3. CDR3 residues: CASSTWTGQETQYF. The DNA for the CDR3 is TGTGCCAGTAGTACCTGGACAGGGCAAGAGACCCAGTACTTC.

This clone was found a few times. The CDR3 coding sequence is TGTGCCAGCAGCCGATCGCATGGAGCTAATGAAAAACTGTTTTTT. This encodes CASSRSHGANEKLFF. The chain has TRBV14 and TRBJ1-4; no reliable D call. The CDR3 extends over 15 amino acids. Germline V CDR1 and CDR2: SGHDN, FVKESK. Between the trimmed V and J ends, which lost 4 bases and 3 bases, there was a span of 12 bases.

This clone showed up just a few times. This chain connects TRBV4-3 to TRBJ2-3, with D unresolved. Germline V gene lookup returns CDR1 LGHNA and CDR2 YSLEER. Trimming took off 3 bases at V and 6 bases at J, with 16 bases between the two ends. This CDR3 region has 15 residues. Here the CDR3 reads CASSHRSRIGDTQYF. The CDR3 region has the DNA TGCGCCAGCAGCCATCGGAGCAGGATTGGGGATACGCAGTATTTT.